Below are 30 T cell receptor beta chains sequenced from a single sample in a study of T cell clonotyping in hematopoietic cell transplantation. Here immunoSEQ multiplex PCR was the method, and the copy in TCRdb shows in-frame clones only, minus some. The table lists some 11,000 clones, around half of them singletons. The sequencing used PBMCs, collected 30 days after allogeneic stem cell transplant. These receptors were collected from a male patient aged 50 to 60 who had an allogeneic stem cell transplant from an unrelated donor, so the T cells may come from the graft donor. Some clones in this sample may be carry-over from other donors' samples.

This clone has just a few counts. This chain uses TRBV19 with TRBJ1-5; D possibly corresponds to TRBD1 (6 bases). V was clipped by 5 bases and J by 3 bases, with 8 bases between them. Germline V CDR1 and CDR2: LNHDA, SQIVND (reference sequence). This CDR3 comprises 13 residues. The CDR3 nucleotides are TGTGCCAGTAGTGCGGGGGCCAATCAGCCCCAGCATTTT. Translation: CASSAGANQPQHF. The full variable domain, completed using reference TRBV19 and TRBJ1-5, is DGGITQSPKYLFRKEGQNVTLSCEQNLNHDAMYWYRQDPGQGLRLIYYSQIVNDFQKGDIAEGYSVSREKKESFPLTVTSAQKNPTAFYLCASSAGANQPQHFGDGTRLSIL.

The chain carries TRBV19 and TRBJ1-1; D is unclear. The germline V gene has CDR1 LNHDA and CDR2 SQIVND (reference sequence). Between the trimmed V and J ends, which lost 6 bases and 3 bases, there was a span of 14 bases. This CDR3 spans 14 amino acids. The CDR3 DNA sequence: TGTGCCAGTAGCCCTAGGGTGGGAGACACTGAAGCTTTCTTT. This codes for CASSPRVGDTEAFF.

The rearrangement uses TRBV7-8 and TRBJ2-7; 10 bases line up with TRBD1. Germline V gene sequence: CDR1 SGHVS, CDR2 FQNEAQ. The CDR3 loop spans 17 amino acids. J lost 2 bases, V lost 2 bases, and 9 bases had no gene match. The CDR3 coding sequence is TGTGCCAGCAGCTTATGGCGGGCCGGGACAGGGGCCTACGAGCAGTACTTC. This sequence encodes CASSLWRAGTGAYEQYF.

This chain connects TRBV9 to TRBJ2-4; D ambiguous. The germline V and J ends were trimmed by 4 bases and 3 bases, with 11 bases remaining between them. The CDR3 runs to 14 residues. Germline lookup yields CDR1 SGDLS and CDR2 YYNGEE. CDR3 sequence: CASSPGPSKNIQYF. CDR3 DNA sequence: TGTGCCAGCAGCCCAGGACCCAGCAAAAACATTCAGTACTTC. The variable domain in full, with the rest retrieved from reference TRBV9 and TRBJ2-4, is DSGVTQTPKHLITATGQRVTLRCSPRSGDLSVYWYQQSLDQGLQFLIQYYNGEERAKGNILERFSAQQFPDLHSELNLSSLELGDSALYFCASSPGPSKNIQYFGAGTRLSVL.

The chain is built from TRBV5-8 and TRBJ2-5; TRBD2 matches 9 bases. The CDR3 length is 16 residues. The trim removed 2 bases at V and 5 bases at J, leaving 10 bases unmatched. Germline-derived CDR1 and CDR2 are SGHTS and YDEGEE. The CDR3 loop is CASSFGSGGTLETQYF. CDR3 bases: TGTGCCAGCAGCTTCGGAAGCGGGGGGACCTTGGAGACCCAGTACTTC.

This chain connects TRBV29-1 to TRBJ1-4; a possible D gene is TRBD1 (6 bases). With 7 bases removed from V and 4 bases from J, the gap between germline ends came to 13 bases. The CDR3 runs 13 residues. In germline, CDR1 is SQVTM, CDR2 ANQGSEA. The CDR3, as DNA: TGCAGCGCCAACAGGGAGGTTAATGAAAAACTGTTTTTT. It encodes CSANREVNEKLFF.

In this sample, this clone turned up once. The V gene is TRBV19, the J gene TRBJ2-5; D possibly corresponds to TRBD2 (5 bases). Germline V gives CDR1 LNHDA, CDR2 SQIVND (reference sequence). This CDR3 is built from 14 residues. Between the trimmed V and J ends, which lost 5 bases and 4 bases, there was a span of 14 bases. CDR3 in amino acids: CASSQSWAGETQYF. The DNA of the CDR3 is TGTGCCAGTAGTCAAAGCTGGGCGGGAGAGACCCAGTACTTC. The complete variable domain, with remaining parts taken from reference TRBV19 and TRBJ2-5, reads DGGITQSPKYLFRKEGQNVTLSCEQNLNHDAMYWYRQDPGQGLRLIYYSQIVNDFQKGDIAEGYSVSREKKESFPLTVTSAQKNPTAFYLCASSQSWAGETQYFGPGTRLLVL.

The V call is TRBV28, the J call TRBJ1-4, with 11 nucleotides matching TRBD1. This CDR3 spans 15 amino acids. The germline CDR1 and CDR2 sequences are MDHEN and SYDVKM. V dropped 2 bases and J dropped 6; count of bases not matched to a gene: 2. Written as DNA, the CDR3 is TGTGCCAGCAGTTTACGGGGACAGGGGGATGAAAAACTGTTTTTT. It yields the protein CASSLRGQGDEKLFF.

The CDR3, as DNA: TGCGCCAGCAGCCACCTTACAGGGGGCCGTGGCTACACCTTC. It codes for CASSHLTGGRGYTF. This chain links TRBV4-1 with TRBJ1-2; TRBD1 aligns across 9 bases. Germline loops: CDR1 MGHRA, CDR2 YSYEKL. The length of the CDR3 is 14 residues. J gave up 7 bases and V 3 bases, and 6 bases lay outside the gene matches.

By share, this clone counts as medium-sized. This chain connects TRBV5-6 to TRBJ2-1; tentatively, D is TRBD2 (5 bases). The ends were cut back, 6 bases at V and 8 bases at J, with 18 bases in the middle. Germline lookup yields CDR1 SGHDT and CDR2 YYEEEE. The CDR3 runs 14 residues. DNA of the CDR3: TGTGCCAGCAACCCCTGGGGAGAGCGAGATGAGCAGTTCTTC. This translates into CASNPWGERDEQFF.

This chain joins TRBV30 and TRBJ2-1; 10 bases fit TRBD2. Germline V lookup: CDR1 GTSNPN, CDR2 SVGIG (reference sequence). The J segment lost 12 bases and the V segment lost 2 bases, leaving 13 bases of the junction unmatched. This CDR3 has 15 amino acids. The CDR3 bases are TGTGCCTGGAGTAAGGCTAGCGGGGGCCAAGGGCCGCAGTTCTTC. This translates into CAWSKASGGQGPQFF. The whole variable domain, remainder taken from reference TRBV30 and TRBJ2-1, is SQTIHQWPATLVQPVGSPLSLECTVEGTSNPNLYWYRQAAGRGLQLLFYSVGIGQISSEVPQNLSASRPQDRQFILSSKKLLLSDSGFYLCAWSKASGGQGPQFFGPGTRLTVL.

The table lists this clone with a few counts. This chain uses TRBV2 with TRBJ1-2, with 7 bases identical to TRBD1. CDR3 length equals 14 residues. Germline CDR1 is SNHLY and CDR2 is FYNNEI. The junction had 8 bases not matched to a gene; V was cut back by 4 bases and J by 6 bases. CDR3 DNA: TGTGCCAGCAGTGTTTTTGGACAGGACGATGGCTACACCTTC. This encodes CASSVFGQDDGYTF.

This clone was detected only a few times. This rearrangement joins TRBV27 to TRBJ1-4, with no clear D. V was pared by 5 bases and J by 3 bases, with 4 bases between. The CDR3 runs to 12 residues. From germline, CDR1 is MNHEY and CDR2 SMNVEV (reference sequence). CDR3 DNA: TGTGCCAGCAGTCGCCCTAATGAAAAACTGTTTTTT. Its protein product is CASSRPNEKLFF. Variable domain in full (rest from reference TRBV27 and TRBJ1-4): EAQVTQNPRYLITVTGKKLTVTCSQNMNHEYMSWYRQDPGLGLRQIYYSMNVEVTDKGDVPEGYKVSRKEKRNFPLILESPSPNQTSLYFCASSRPNEKLFFGSGTQLSVL.

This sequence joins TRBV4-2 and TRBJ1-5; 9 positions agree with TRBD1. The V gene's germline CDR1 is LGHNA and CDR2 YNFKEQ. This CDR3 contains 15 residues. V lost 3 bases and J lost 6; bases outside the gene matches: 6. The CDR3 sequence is CASSHLQGASQPQHF. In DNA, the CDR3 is TGTGCCAGCAGCCATTTACAGGGGGCGAGTCAGCCCCAGCATTTT.

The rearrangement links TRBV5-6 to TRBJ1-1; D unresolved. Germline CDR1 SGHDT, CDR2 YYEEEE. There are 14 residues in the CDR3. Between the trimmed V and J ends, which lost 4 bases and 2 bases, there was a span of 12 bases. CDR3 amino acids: CASSKNGPNTEAFF. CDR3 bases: TGTGCCAGCAGCAAGAATGGGCCTAACACTGAAGCTTTCTTT.

CDR3 DNA sequence: TGTGCCAGCAGTCGACAGCTTGAAGCTTTCTTT. Translated, it gives CASSRQLEAFF. The chain joins TRBV7-9 to TRBJ1-1, with D tentatively TRBD1 (5 bases). Trimming removed 6 bases from V and 7 bases from J, with 9 bases in between. The CDR3 length is 11 residues. From germline, CDR1 is SEHNR and CDR2 FQNEAQ (reference sequence).

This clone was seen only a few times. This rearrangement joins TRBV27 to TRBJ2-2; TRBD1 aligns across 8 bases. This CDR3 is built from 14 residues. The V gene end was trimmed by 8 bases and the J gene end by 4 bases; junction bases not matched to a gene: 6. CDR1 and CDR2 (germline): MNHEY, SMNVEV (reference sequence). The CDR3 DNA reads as TGTGCCAGCTCGCAGGGGGCCAGCACCGGGGAGCTGTTTTTT. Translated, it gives CASSQGASTGELFF.

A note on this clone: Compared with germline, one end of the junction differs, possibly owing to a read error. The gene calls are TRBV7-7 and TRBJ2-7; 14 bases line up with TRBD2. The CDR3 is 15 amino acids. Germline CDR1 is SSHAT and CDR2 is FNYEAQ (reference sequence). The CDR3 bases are TGTGCTAGCAGCCCCGGGACTAGCGGGGGCTACGAGCAGTACTTC. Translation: CASSPGTSGGYEQYF.

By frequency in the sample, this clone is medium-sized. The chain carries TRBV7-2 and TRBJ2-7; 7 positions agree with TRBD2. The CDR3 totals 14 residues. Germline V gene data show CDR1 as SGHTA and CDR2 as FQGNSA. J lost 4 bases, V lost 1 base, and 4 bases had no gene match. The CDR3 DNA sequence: TGTGCCAGCAGCTTAGACCCTAGCGGATACGAGCAGTACTTC. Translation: CASSLDPSGYEQYF.

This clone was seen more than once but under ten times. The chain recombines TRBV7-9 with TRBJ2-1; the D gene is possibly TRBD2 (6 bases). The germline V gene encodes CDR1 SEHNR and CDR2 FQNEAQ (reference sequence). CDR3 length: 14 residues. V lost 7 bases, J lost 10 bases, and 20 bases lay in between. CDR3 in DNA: TGTGCCAGCACCCCCTCGGGGCCGGACTACGAGCAGTTCTTC. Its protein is CASTPSGPDYEQFF.

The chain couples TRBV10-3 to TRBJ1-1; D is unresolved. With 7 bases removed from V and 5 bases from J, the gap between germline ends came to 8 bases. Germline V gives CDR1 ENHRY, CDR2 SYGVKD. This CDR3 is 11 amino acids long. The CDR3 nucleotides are TGTGCCATCATATGGGGAACTGAAGCTTTCTTT. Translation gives CAIIWGTEAFF.

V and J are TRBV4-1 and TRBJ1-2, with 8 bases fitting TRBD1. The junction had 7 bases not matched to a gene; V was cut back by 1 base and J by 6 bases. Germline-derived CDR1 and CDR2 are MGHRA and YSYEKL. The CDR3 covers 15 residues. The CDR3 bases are TGCGCCAGCAGCCAAGTCGGGACAGGTGAAAATGGCTACACCTTC. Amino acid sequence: CASSQVGTGENGYTF.

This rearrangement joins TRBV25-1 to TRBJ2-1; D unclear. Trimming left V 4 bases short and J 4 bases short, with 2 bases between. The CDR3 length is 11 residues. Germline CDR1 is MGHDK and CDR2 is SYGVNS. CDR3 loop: CASSVYNEQFF. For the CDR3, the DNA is TGTGCCAGCAGTGTATACAATGAGCAGTTCTTC.

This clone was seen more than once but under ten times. CDR3 loop: CASSQVSSSAGGPRETQYF. The CDR3 DNA reads as TGCGCCAGCAGCCAAGTATCAAGTTCGGCGGGGGGGCCTCGAGAGACCCAGTACTTC. This rearrangement joins TRBV4-1 to TRBJ2-5; TRBD2 matches 9 bases. Germline V gene lookup returns CDR1 MGHRA and CDR2 YSYEKL. This CDR3 has 19 amino acids. V shed 1 base, J shed 4 bases, and the junction held 16 bases outside the gene matches.

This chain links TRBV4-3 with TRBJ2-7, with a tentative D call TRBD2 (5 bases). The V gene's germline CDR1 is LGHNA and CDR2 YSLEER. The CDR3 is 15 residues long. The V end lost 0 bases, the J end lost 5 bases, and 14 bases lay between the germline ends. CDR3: CASSQDRRTGNEQYF. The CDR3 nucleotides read TGCGCCAGCAGCCAAGATCGCCGAACCGGGAACGAGCAGTACTTC.

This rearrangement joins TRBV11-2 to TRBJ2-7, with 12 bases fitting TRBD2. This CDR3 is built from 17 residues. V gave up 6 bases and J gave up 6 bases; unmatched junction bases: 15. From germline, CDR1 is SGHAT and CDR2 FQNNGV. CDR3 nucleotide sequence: TGTGCCAGCAGTCCTGAAGGCTTACTAGCGGGAGGAACCGAGCAGTACTTC. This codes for CASSPEGLLAGGTEQYF.

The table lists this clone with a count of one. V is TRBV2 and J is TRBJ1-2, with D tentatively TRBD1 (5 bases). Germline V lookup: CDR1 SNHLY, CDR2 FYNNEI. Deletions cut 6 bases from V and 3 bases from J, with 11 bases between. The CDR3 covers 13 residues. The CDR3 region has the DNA TGTGCCAGCAGCGCCGGCAGGGACTATGGCTACACCTTC. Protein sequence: CASSAGRDYGYTF.

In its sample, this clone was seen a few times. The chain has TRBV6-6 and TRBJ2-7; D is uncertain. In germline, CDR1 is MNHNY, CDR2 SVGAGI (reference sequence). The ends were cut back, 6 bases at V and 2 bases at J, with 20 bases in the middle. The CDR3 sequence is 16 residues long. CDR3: CASSQLPGRTTYEQYF. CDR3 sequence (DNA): TGTGCCAGCAGCCAACTCCCCGGGCGGACCACCTACGAGCAGTACTTC.

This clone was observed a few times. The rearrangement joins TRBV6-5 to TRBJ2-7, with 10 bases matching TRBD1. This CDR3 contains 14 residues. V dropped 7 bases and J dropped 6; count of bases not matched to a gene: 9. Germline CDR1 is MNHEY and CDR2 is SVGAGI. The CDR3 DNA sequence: TGTGCCAGCACCCTGACAGGGGGCTTCGGCGAGCAGTACTTC. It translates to CASTLTGGFGEQYF.

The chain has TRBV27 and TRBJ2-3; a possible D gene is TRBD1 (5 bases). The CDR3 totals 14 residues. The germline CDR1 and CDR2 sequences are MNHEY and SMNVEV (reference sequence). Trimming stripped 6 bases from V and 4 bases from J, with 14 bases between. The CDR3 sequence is CASRLGEWADTQYF. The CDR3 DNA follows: TGTGCCAGCAGGCTAGGGGAATGGGCAGATACGCAGTATTTT.